Presented here are 20 T cell receptor beta chains from one specimen sequenced in a study of blood T cell repertoires in COVID-19. This table comes from immunoSEQ multiplex PCR, and its TCRdb copy is limited to in-frame clones, with some not included. The sample records 200,000 to 250,000 clones, approximately 82% being singletons. Sequencing was done on a sample of peripheral blood. The receptor set was obtained from a woman in her 70s with active or convalescent COVID-19.

The count of this clone is one. The gene calls are TRBV7-2 and TRBJ2-7, with D maybe TRBD2 (6 bases). V lost 2 bases and J 7 bases, leaving 21 bases between the germline ends. The CDR3 runs 16 residues. Germline V gene data show CDR1 as SGHTA and CDR2 as FQGNSA. CDR3 nucleotide sequence: TGTGCCAGCAGCTTATATGGCGGTAGCGGCTATGGGGAGCAGTACTTC. Translated, it gives CASSLYGGSGYGEQYF.

The chain couples TRBV28 to TRBJ1-4, with 8 bases identical to TRBD1. The germline gives CDR1 MDHEN, CDR2 SYDVKM. V was clipped by 6 bases and J by 8 bases; unmatched bases: 2. There are 12 residues in the CDR3. The CDR3 DNA reads TGTGCCAGCAGCCAGGGGGCGGAAAAACTGTTTTTT. It encodes CASSQGAEKLFF. The entire variable domain, with the rest obtained from reference TRBV28 and TRBJ1-4, is as follows: DVKVTQSSRYLVKRTGEKVFLECVQDMDHENMFWYRQDPGLGLRLIYFSYDVKMKEKGDIPEGYSVSREKKERFSLILESASTNQTSMYLCASSQGAEKLFFGSGTQLSVL.

V gene TRBV13 combines with J gene TRBJ1-1; TRBD1 matches at 7 bases. Germline values: CDR1 PRHDT, CDR2 FYEKMQ (reference sequence). With V trimmed by 5 bases and J by 1 base, 4 bases remained unmatched. CDR3 length: 14 amino acids. The CDR3 DNA sequence: TGTGCCAGCAGCCCTCGACAGGGGAACACTGAAGCTTTCTTT. Translated: CASSPRQGNTEAFF.

V and J are TRBV6-5 and TRBJ2-7, with 8 bases lining up with TRBD1. V was pared by 4 bases and J by 1 base, with 3 bases of the junction left unmatched. Germline CDR1 and CDR2: MNHEY and SVGAGI. This CDR3 contains 14 residues. The CDR3 sequence is CASSWTGTSYEQYF. CDR3 bases: TGTGCCAGCAGTTGGACAGGGACATCCTACGAGCAGTACTTC.

This sequence joins TRBV4-2 and TRBJ2-5; 10 bases map to TRBD2. Germline-derived CDR1 and CDR2 are LGHNA and YNFKEQ. V trimming: 0 bases; J trimming: 4 bases; junction bases outside the gene matches: 5. The CDR3 sequence is 16 residues long. CDR3 DNA: TGTGCCAGCAGCCAAGAACAGCGGGGGGGCCGAGAGACCCAGTACTTC. Translation: CASSQEQRGGRETQYF.

The CDR3 is CASSFSSGSGGETQYF. CDR3 DNA sequence: TGTGCCAGCAGTTTCTCAAGCGGGTCCGGCGGGGAGACCCAGTACTTC. The chain combines TRBV27 with TRBJ2-5; a weak D match, TRBD2 (6 bases). Germline CDR1 MNHEY, CDR2 SMNVEV (reference sequence). V was shortened by 3 bases and J by 5 bases, with 19 bases between the two germline ends. The CDR3 runs 16 residues.

J is TRBJ1-2 and V is TRBV6-5; 7 bases line up with TRBD1. Germline V gives CDR1 MNHEY, CDR2 SVGAGI. The CDR3 extends over 15 amino acids. V dropped 2 bases and J dropped 4; count of bases not matched to a gene: 7. The CDR3 DNA follows: TGTGCCAGCAGTTACAGTAGGACAGGACCCTATGGCTACACCTTC. Amino acid sequence: CASSYSRTGPYGYTF.

This clone was seen once. The V call is TRBV27, the J call TRBJ2-5, with a tentative D call TRBD1 (6 bases). Germline lookup yields CDR1 MNHEY and CDR2 SMNVEV (reference sequence). The V gene lost 6 bases and the J gene lost 0 bases, with 17 bases spanning the gap. The CDR3 consists of 16 residues. CDR3 residues: CASSRVGAWYQETQYF. CDR3 nucleotide sequence: TGTGCCAGCAGCCGTGTGGGGGCATGGTACCAAGAGACCCAGTACTTC.

The gene calls are TRBV7-2 and TRBJ2-1; D is unresolved. Trimming took 2 bases from V and 4 from J, leaving 6 bases between them. The CDR3 is made up of 13 amino acids. Germline CDR1 is SGHTA and CDR2 is FQGNSA. Here the CDR3 DNA reads TGTGCCAGCAGCTTAAATTATTACAATGAGCAGTTCTTC. Its protein product is CASSLNYYNEQFF.

The chain has TRBV27 and TRBJ1-2, with D possibly matching TRBD1 (5 bases). The CDR3 runs to 15 residues. Germline CDR1 is MNHEY and CDR2 is SMNVEV (reference sequence). Trimming cost V 6 bases and J 3 bases, with 17 bases left between them. DNA of the CDR3: TGTGCCAGCAGCCCTCTTGGGGGGAGGGACTATGGCTACACCTTC. Translating gives CASSPLGGRDYGYTF.

This clone has just one count. The chain couples TRBV18 to TRBJ2-3, with no clear D. Germline values: CDR1 KGHSH, CDR2 LQKENI. This CDR3 comprises 15 residues. The V end was cut by 3 bases, the J end by 2 bases, with 12 bases between. CDR3 DNA sequence: TGTGCCAGCTCACCGAGCTCGGGTTACACAGATACGCAGTATTTT. It codes for CASSPSSGYTDTQYF. The variable domain in full, completed from reference TRBV18 and TRBJ2-3, reads NAGVMQNPRHLVRRRGQEARLRCSPMKGHSHVYWYRQLPEEGLKFMVYLQKENIIDESGMPKERFSAEFPKEGPSILRIQQVVRGDSAAYFCASSPSSGYTDTQYFGPGTRLTVL.

The chain is built from TRBV28 and TRBJ1-4; tentative D call: TRBD1 (6 bases). Germline-derived CDR1 and CDR2 are MDHEN and SYDVKM. Between the trimmed V and J ends, which lost 5 bases and 5 bases, there was a span of 15 bases. The CDR3 runs 15 residues. CDR3 loop: CASSVSTGKNEKLFF. The DNA for the CDR3 is TGTGCCAGCAGTGTCTCGACAGGAAAAAATGAAAAACTGTTTTTT.

This clone has a handful of counts. CDR3: CASSPRTGASTDTQYF. The CDR3 region has the DNA TGTGCCAGTAGCCCCCGGACAGGGGCGTCCACAGATACGCAGTATTTT. The chain has TRBV19 and TRBJ2-3, with TRBD1 matching over 9 bases. CDR1 LNHDA and CDR2 SQIVND come from the germline V gene (reference sequence). This CDR3 comprises 16 residues. After removal of 6 bases from V and 2 bases from J, the junction contained 9 bases not matched to a gene.

V is TRBV28 and J is TRBJ1-5; 7 bases match TRBD1. Germline V lookup: CDR1 MDHEN, CDR2 SYDVKM. CDR3 size: 15 residues. After removal of 6 bases from V and 5 bases from J, the junction contained 10 bases not matched to a gene. CDR3 nucleotide sequence: TGTGCCAGCAGCCCCCCGCCCCAGGGGGATCAGCCCCAGCATTTT. It yields the protein CASSPPPQGDQPQHF.

This rearrangement joins TRBV5-4 to TRBJ2-3; 9 bases map to TRBD1. The germline CDR1 and CDR2 sequences are SGHNT and YYREEE (reference sequence). V gave up 4 bases and J gave up 4 bases; unmatched junction bases: 4. The CDR3 has 14 residues. The CDR3 loop reads CASSPRTGADTQYF. The CDR3 DNA reads as TGTGCCAGCAGCCCGCGGACAGGGGCAGATACGCAGTATTTT.

V gene TRBV4-3 combines with J gene TRBJ1-4; D remains ambiguous. Germline V gene sequence: CDR1 LGHNA, CDR2 YSLEER. CDR3 size: 15 residues. The V and J ends lost 1 base and 7 bases respectively, with 13 bases between them. The CDR3 DNA reads as TGCGCCAGCAGCCAAGGAGAGGGCACAGCTGAAAAACTGTTTTTT. Encoded protein: CASSQGEGTAEKLFF.

This sequence joins TRBV7-8 and TRBJ1-3, with 8 positions matching TRBD1. Germline V CDR1 and CDR2: SGHVS, FQNEAQ. J was trimmed by 7 bases and V by 3 bases; bases with no gene match: 5. CDR3 length: 14 residues. The CDR3 loop is CASSLDRASNTIYF. The CDR3 bases are TGTGCCAGCAGCTTGGACAGGGCGTCGAACACCATATATTTT.

The chain employs TRBV19 and TRBJ1-1, with D unclear. Trimming pared 2 bases from V and 3 bases from J, leaving 4 bases between. Germline V lookup: CDR1 LNHDA, CDR2 SQIVND (reference sequence). This CDR3 contains 12 residues. CDR3 nucleotide sequence: TGTGCCAGTAGTATAACGGACACTGAAGCTTTCTTT. Protein: CASSITDTEAFF.

The genes are TRBV5-1 and TRBJ1-2, with 8 nucleotides matching TRBD1. V gave up 4 bases and J gave up 5 bases; unmatched junction bases: 7. The germline V gene encodes CDR1 SGHRS and CDR2 YFSETQ. The CDR3 length is 14 residues. In DNA form, the CDR3 reads TGCGCCAGCAGCACCGGACAGGGATTTTATGGCTACACCTTC. It yields the protein CASSTGQGFYGYTF.

The CDR3 loop is CASSQDRGTSGGLHRELFF. CDR3 nucleotide sequence: TGCGCCAGCAGCCAAGATAGAGGGACTAGCGGGGGCCTACACCGGGAGCTGTTTTTT. The chain couples TRBV4-1 to TRBJ2-2; 14 nucleotides align to TRBD2. Germline loops: CDR1 MGHRA, CDR2 YSYEKL. This CDR3 region has 19 residues. With 0 bases clipped from V and 9 bases from J, the junction kept 12 bases outside the gene matches.